This TCR beta chain is drawn from a study of blood T cell repertoires in COVID-19. About the study: From the United States, Italy and Spain came samples of acute and convalescent COVID-19. From T cells, B-cell-depleted T cells, or PBMCs came the material, which was cDNA or gDNA.

Per germline, CDR1 SGHDT and CDR2 YYEEEE. V was clipped by 1 base and J by 5 bases, with 15 bases between them. The CDR3 loop spans 15 amino acids. Measured with immunoSEQ multiplex PCR; TCRdb has only the in-frame clones, and not every one. This table holds over 85,000 clones, over 60% found once. The sequence derives from a woman of 80 years or more with active or convalescent COVID-19. The specimen was peripheral blood. The V and J genes are TRBV5-6 and TRBJ2-5; possibly TRBD2 for D (5 bases). DNA for the CDR3: TGTGCCAGCAGCTTGAAGGATCGGGGTCTGGAGACCCAGTACTTC. The encoded protein is CASSLKDRGLETQYF.